This T cell receptor (beta chain) was identified in a study of blood T cell repertoires in COVID-19. Study background: The cDNA or gDNA used as material had been derived from T cells, B-cell-depleted T cells, or PBMCs.

This clone turned up a few times. Generated by immunoSEQ multiplex PCR, the TCRdb table keeps only in-frame clones and is missing some. This sample has about 160,000 clones, with around 74% found just once. The CDR3 length is 16 residues. Trimming removed 5 bases from V and 4 bases from J, with 18 bases in between. Germline CDR1 reads SGHAT; CDR2 reads FQDESV (reference sequence). J is TRBJ1-3 and V is TRBV11-1; the D gene is possibly TRBD1 (5 bases). The specimen sequenced was peripheral blood. The receptor's source is a woman older than 75 with acute or convalescent COVID-19. CDR3: CASSAGQIGAGNTIYF. The CDR3 DNA is TGTGCCAGCAGCGCCGGACAAATTGGGGCCGGAAACACCATATATTTT.